The clone carrying this TCR beta chain showed up just once. The antigen is not known. There are 16 residues in the CDR3. The V end lost 4 bases, the J end lost 1 base, and 16 bases lay between the germline ends. Germline CDR1 MGHDK, CDR2 SYGVNS. Sequencing was performed with immunoSEQ multiplex PCR; in TCRdb, only in-frame clones are kept and a portion is missing. The sample includes approximately 150,000 clones, about 88% of them seen just once. This entry comes from a study of lymphopenia after photon versus proton radiotherapy. Findings and caveats of the study: After the lymphocyte nadir, photon-treated repertoires showed oligoclonal expansion, especially of CD8+ Temra cells.

The source was peripheral blood, collected from a patient treated with photon-based radiotherapy. The origin of this receptor is a man aged 50-60 years with gastric cancer. This chain links TRBV25-1 with TRBJ1-1; TRBD1 might be the D (6 bases). The CDR3 sequence: CASSARGTGKNTEAFF. In DNA, the CDR3 is TGTGCCAGCAGTGCTAGGGGAACAGGGAAGAACACTGAAGCTTTCTTT.